The T cell receptor beta chain described here comes from a study of blood T cell repertoires in COVID-19. About the research overall: Specimens from acute and convalescent COVID-19 originated in the United States, Italy and Spain. Sources were T cells, B-cell-depleted T cells, or PBMCs; the material itself was cDNA or gDNA.

Sequenced by immunoSEQ multiplex PCR; TCRdb stores in-frame clones only, minus some. The sample comprises approximately 300,000 clones, approximately 92% of which are singletons, and under 7% rests with the top ten. Germline lookup yields CDR1 SGHRS and CDR2 YFSETQ. The CDR3 has 16 residues. V gave up 4 bases and J gave up 8 bases; unmatched junction bases: 14. The gene calls are TRBV5-1 and TRBJ1-4; 7 nucleotides agree with TRBD1. The sequenced sample consisted of peripheral blood. The receptor comes from a woman aged 25 to 39 with COVID-19, enrolled during active disease. The chain's CDR3 is CASSATPRGSGEKLFF. The CDR3 DNA reads as TGCGCCAGCAGCGCCACCCCCAGGGGGAGCGGGGAAAAACTGTTTTTT.